These T cell receptor beta chains were read from a single sample in a study of blood T cell repertoires in COVID-19. Assay used: immunoSEQ multiplex PCR; TCRdb lists only in-frame clones, some missing. The sample contains about 120,000 clones, about four fifths of which appear only once. The source material was peripheral blood. The receptors here all came from a man between 65 and 80 years old with acute or convalescent COVID-19. The CDR3 runs from the conserved cysteine through the conserved F or W. D genes are given only for firm matches. Expanded clones are given a class, and other clones once, few, many or no size at all.

CDR3 DNA: TGTGCCAGCAGTTCCCTTCCGGGACAGAGCAGCTATGGCTACACCTTC
CDR3 protein: CASSSLPGQSSYGYTF
J gene: TRBJ1-2
V gene: TRBV6-5
D gene: TRBD1
clone size: .

CDR3 DNA: TGTGCCAGCAGCGTACAGGTACAGCCCGGAAACACCATATATTTT
CDR3 protein: CASSVQVQPGNTIYF
J gene: TRBJ1-3
V gene: TRBV2
D gene: .
clone size: .

CDR3 DNA: TGTGCCTGGAGTAACCCCCGTACAGGGGCCCACTATGGCTACACCTTC
CDR3 protein: CAWSNPRTGAHYGYTF
J gene: TRBJ1-2
V gene: TRBV30
D gene: TRBD1
clone size: .

CDR3 DNA: TGTGCCAGCAGCCGTACATTGGGACTAGCTTCGGGTGAGCAGTTCTTC
CDR3 protein: CASSRTLGLASGEQFF
J gene: TRBJ2-1
V gene: TRBV7-2
D gene: TRBD2
clone size: .

CDR3 DNA: TGTGCCAGCAGTTCACCTCCAGGGACTGGGAACACTGAAGCTTTCTTT
CDR3 protein: CASSSPPGTGNTEAFF
J gene: TRBJ1-1
V gene: TRBV28
D gene: .
clone size: .

CDR3 DNA: TGTGCCAGCAGTTTGACTAGGGGAAGGGATAATTCACCCCTCCACTTT
CDR3 protein: CASSLTRGRDNSPLHF
J gene: TRBJ1-6
V gene: TRBV27
D gene: .
clone size: .

CDR3 DNA: TGTGCCAGCAGCTTAGTGGTGTCAGGGGGCTTTGGAAACACCATATATTTT
CDR3 protein: CASSLVVSGGFGNTIYF
J gene: TRBJ1-3
V gene: TRBV7-2
D gene: TRBD1
clone size: .

CDR3 DNA: TGTGCCAGCTCTCCCCGGGACACGAGAAACACCATATATTTT
CDR3 protein: CASSPRDTRNTIYF
J gene: TRBJ1-3
V gene: TRBV18
D gene: .
clone size: .

CDR3 DNA: TGTGCCAGCGAGAGGGGGAGCAAGACAGGGAACTATGGCTACACCTTC
CDR3 protein: CASERGSKTGNYGYTF
J gene: TRBJ1-2
V gene: TRBV5-8
D gene: TRBD1
clone size: few

CDR3 DNA: TGTGCCAGCAGCTTTCGTTGGGGGCAGGGCACTGAAGCTTTCTTT
CDR3 protein: CASSFRWGQGTEAFF
J gene: TRBJ1-1
V gene: TRBV7-2
D gene: .
clone size: .

CDR3 DNA: TGTGCCAGCAGCAAGTTAGGACAGGCTGGGAACACCGGGGAGCTGTTTTTT
CDR3 protein: CASSKLGQAGNTGELFF
J gene: TRBJ2-2
V gene: TRBV7-8
D gene: TRBD1
clone size: .

CDR3 DNA: TGTGCCAGCAGCCGCTCCAACAGGGGGCCCTACGAGCAGTACTTC
CDR3 protein: CASSRSNRGPYEQYF
J gene: TRBJ2-7
V gene: TRBV3-1/TRBV3-2
D gene: TRBD1
clone size: .

CDR3 DNA: TGTGCCAGCAGCACCTCGGACAGCTACTATGGCTACACCTTC
CDR3 protein: CASSTSDSYYGYTF
J gene: TRBJ1-2
V gene: TRBV7-2
D gene: .
clone size: few

CDR3 DNA: TGTGCCAGCAGCACCACGGACAGCTATAATTCACCCCTCCACTTT
CDR3 protein: CASSTTDSYNSPLHF
J gene: TRBJ1-6
V gene: TRBV9
D gene: .
clone size: .

CDR3 DNA: TGCGCCAGCAGCTTTTTAGGGACAGGGGGGCCTGAAACCTACGAGCAGTACTTC
CDR3 protein: CASSFLGTGGPETYEQYF
J gene: TRBJ2-7
V gene: TRBV5-1
D gene: TRBD1
clone size: .

CDR3 DNA: TGTGCCAGCAGTGAAGTACGGGGGAGAAACACCATATATTTT
CDR3 protein: CASSEVRGRNTIYF
J gene: TRBJ1-3
V gene: TRBV2
D gene: .
clone size: .

CDR3 DNA: TGTGCCAGTAGTCAGGGGCTTGGTGGCAATCAGCCCCAGCATTTT
CDR3 protein: CASSQGLGGNQPQHF
J gene: TRBJ1-5
V gene: TRBV19
D gene: .
clone size: .

CDR3 DNA: TGTGCCAGCAGCTTATCAGTCTCTGGAAACACCATATATTTT
CDR3 protein: CASSLSVSGNTIYF
J gene: TRBJ1-3
V gene: TRBV7-9
D gene: .
clone size: few

CDR3 DNA: TGTGCCAGCAGCGCCCAGGGAGGGAACACTGAAGCTTTCTTT
CDR3 protein: CASSAQGGNTEAFF
J gene: TRBJ1-1
V gene: TRBV7-9
D gene: .
clone size: .

CDR3 DNA: TGTGCCAGCAGACCGACAGGGAACTATGGCTACACCTTC
CDR3 protein: CASRPTGNYGYTF
J gene: TRBJ1-2
V gene: TRBV27
D gene: TRBD1
clone size: .

CDR3 DNA: TGTGCCAGCAGCGACAGACATGGGAACACTGAAGCTTTCTTT
CDR3 protein: CASSDRHGNTEAFF
J gene: TRBJ1-1
V gene: TRBV3-1/TRBV3-2
D gene: .
clone size: .

CDR3 DNA: TGCGCCAGCAGTGTCTCGGGGTCCTCCTACGAGCAGTACTTC
CDR3 protein: CASSVSGSSYEQYF
J gene: TRBJ2-7
V gene: TRBV10-1
D gene: .
clone size: .

CDR3 DNA: TGTGCCAGCAGCTTAACGGGACAGGGGAGTCGCCAGCATTTT
CDR3 protein: CASSLTGQGSRQHF
J gene: TRBJ1-5
V gene: TRBV7-2
D gene: TRBD1
clone size: .

CDR3 DNA: TGTGCTAGTGGTTCGGACAGGTCCTCCTACGAGCAGTACTTC
CDR3 protein: CASGSDRSSYEQYF
J gene: TRBJ2-7
V gene: TRBV12-5
D gene: TRBD1
clone size: .

CDR3 DNA: TGTGCCAGCAGTTTGACAGGGGTTGGGCCTAATCAGCCCCAGCATTTT
CDR3 protein: CASSLTGVGPNQPQHF
J gene: TRBJ1-5
V gene: TRBV6-5
D gene: TRBD1
clone size: once

CDR3 DNA: TGTGCCAGCAGTGGGGACTCCACGCAGTATTTT
CDR3 protein: CASSGDSTQYF
J gene: TRBJ2-3
V gene: TRBV6-6
D gene: .
clone size: .

CDR3 DNA: TGCGCCAGCAGCTTGTCGGGGGGGCCTAGCTCCTACGAGCAGTACTTC
CDR3 protein: CASSLSGGPSSYEQYF
J gene: TRBJ2-7
V gene: TRBV5-1
D gene: TRBD2
clone size: .

CDR3 DNA: TGCAGCCCCAGGGAAGGCGAGACCCAGTACTTC
CDR3 protein: CSPREGETQYF
J gene: TRBJ2-5
V gene: TRBV29-1
D gene: .
clone size: .

CDR3 DNA: TGTGCCAGATCACCAGTCGGGGTCGATAGCAATCAGCCCCAGCATTTT
CDR3 protein: CARSPVGVDSNQPQHF
J gene: TRBJ1-5
V gene: TRBV18
D gene: .
clone size: .

CDR3 DNA: TGTGCCAGCAGCAGAAAGGAAGGACAACTAATTAACACCGGGGAGCTGTTTTTT
CDR3 protein: CASSRKEGQLINTGELFF
J gene: TRBJ2-2
V gene: TRBV21-1
D gene: .
clone size: .

CDR3 DNA: TGTGCCACCAGTGATACCCGGGACAGCTATCAGCCCCAGCATTTT
CDR3 protein: CATSDTRDSYQPQHF
J gene: TRBJ1-5
V gene: TRBV24-1
D gene: TRBD1
clone size: .

CDR3 DNA: TGTGCCAGCAGCCAACAAACAGGGATGAGCCAGCCCCAGCATTTT
CDR3 protein: CASSQQTGMSQPQHF
J gene: TRBJ1-5
V gene: TRBV4-2
D gene: .
clone size: .

CDR3 DNA: TGCGCCAGCAGCCAAGCCAGGGGGACTGAAGCTTTCTTT
CDR3 protein: CASSQARGTEAFF
J gene: TRBJ1-1
V gene: TRBV4-1
D gene: TRBD1
clone size: .

CDR3 DNA: TGTGCCACCAGGGGCGGGGAGAACGAGCAGTACTTC
CDR3 protein: CATRGGENEQYF
J gene: TRBJ2-7
V gene: TRBV27
D gene: .
clone size: .

CDR3 DNA: TGCGCCAGCAGGGGAGGCACTAATGAAAAACTGTTTTTT
CDR3 protein: CASRGGTNEKLFF
J gene: TRBJ1-4
V gene: TRBV5-1
D gene: .
clone size: .

CDR3 DNA: TGTGCCAGCAGTTACATTACCACAGGGGGGGACGAGCAGTACTTC
CDR3 protein: CASSYITTGGDEQYF
J gene: TRBJ2-7
V gene: TRBV6-5
D gene: .
clone size: .

CDR3 DNA: TGCGCCAGCAGCCCCGTGGGCAGTTACAATGAGCAGTTCTTC
CDR3 protein: CASSPVGSYNEQFF
J gene: TRBJ2-1
V gene: TRBV5-1
D gene: .
clone size: .

CDR3 DNA: TGTGCCACCGAGATCACAGGTTCTAACTATGGCTACACCTTC
CDR3 protein: CATEITGSNYGYTF
J gene: TRBJ1-2
V gene: TRBV19
D gene: .
clone size: .

CDR3 DNA: TGCGCCAGCAGCCAAGATATGATCAGGGTCGGGGGCTACACCTTC
CDR3 protein: CASSQDMIRVGGYTF
J gene: TRBJ1-2
V gene: TRBV4-3
D gene: .
clone size: .

CDR3 DNA: TGTGCCAGAAGCCCGGCGGGAAGGGCCGCATCTACAGATACGCAGTATTTT
CDR3 protein: CARSPAGRAASTDTQYF
J gene: TRBJ2-3
V gene: TRBV5-3
D gene: .
clone size: .

CDR3 DNA: TGTGCCAGCAGCGTAGATAGCGGGGGGGTCGAGCAGTACTTC
CDR3 protein: CASSVDSGGVEQYF
J gene: TRBJ2-7
V gene: TRBV9
D gene: TRBD2
clone size: .

CDR3 DNA: TGCGCCAGCAGCCAGCCGGGACAGGGAGAATACGAGCAGTACTTC
CDR3 protein: CASSQPGQGEYEQYF
J gene: TRBJ2-7
V gene: TRBV4-1
D gene: TRBD1
clone size: .

CDR3 DNA: TGTGCCAGTAGCGCGGACAGGTCCAATCAGCCCCAGCATTTT
CDR3 protein: CASSADRSNQPQHF
J gene: TRBJ1-5
V gene: TRBV19
D gene: TRBD1
clone size: .

CDR3 DNA: TGTGCCAGCAGTTATATTCGGGACAGGGTACCCGAGCAGTACTTC
CDR3 protein: CASSYIRDRVPEQYF
J gene: TRBJ2-7
V gene: TRBV6-6
D gene: TRBD1
clone size: once

CDR3 DNA: TGTGCCAGCAGCTTGGAGGTTAGCGGGGGAGAGACCCAGTACTTC
CDR3 protein: CASSLEVSGGETQYF
J gene: TRBJ2-5
V gene: TRBV5-6
D gene: TRBD2
clone size: few

CDR3 DNA: TGTGCCAGCAGCTCCGCTAATGGACGGGGGAGGTACGAGCAGTACTTC
CDR3 protein: CASSSANGRGRYEQYF
J gene: TRBJ2-7
V gene: TRBV7-2
D gene: .
clone size: few

CDR3 DNA: TGTGCCAGCAGCTTTACAGGGTATAATTCACCCCTCCACTTT
CDR3 protein: CASSFTGYNSPLHF
J gene: TRBJ1-6
V gene: TRBV5-8
D gene: .
clone size: .

CDR3 DNA: TGTGCCAGCAGCGATAACGGGATTCAGCCCCAGCATTTT
CDR3 protein: CASSDNGIQPQHF
J gene: TRBJ1-5
V gene: TRBV7-9
D gene: .
clone size: .

CDR3 DNA: TGTGCCAGCAGCTCCCGAAGAGGGACTAGCGGGGGGTACAATGAGCAGTTCTTC
CDR3 protein: CASSSRRGTSGGYNEQFF
J gene: TRBJ2-1
V gene: TRBV7-3
D gene: TRBD2
clone size: .